This TCR beta chain was identified in a study of cytomegalovirus exposure and HLA in healthy donors. The CDR3 spans 14 residues. CDR1 and CDR2 (germline): SSHAT, FNYEAQ (reference sequence). As regards this clone: Antigen unknown. An end of the junction does not agree with germline; a read error may underlie this. The same CDR3 is also encoded by other DNA sequences in this sample.

Both 60 Vbeta primers and 13 Jbeta primers went into the PCR. Profiled with immunoSEQ multiplex PCR; TCRdb holds only in-frame clones, not every one. The sample records approximately 100,000 clones, 65% to 75% being singletons. General study findings and limits: A likely sequencing artifact accounted for one observed cluster of highly shared sequence variants. Researchers catalogued 150 or so TCR beta chains as cytomegalovirus-associated. Later analysis suggested most CMV-associated TCR beta chains were HLA-restricted.

The sequence derives from a woman younger than 35 in good health and CMV-seropositive. What was sequenced was PBMCs. This rearrangement joins TRBV7-7 to TRBJ2-1; no clear D gene. The CDR3 DNA reads as TGTGCTAGCAGTCTCGGTAGCTCCTACAATGAGCAGTTCTTC. Its translation is CASSLGSSYNEQFF.